This T cell receptor (beta chain) was sequenced during a study of response to subunit inactivated influenza vaccine (dated by TCRdb to 2016 to 2019). Some background on the complete study: Deep quantitative profiling of the T cell receptor repertoire was used in the study to follow responses to a trivalent subunit inactivated influenza vaccine. Broad study findings and their caveats: According to the authors, only a limited number of new T cells may be recruited by each seasonal influenza vaccination.

Libraries were prepared through RT-PCR. Sequencing relied on an Illumina HiSeq 2500. The public reads were reanalyzed by TCRdb: fastp trimming at Q25, MiXCR alignment, in-frame beta chains only. Merged by CDR3 protein, the rows form single entries marked with the most common genes and DNA. The sample table records a few hundred thousand distinct CDR3 sequences; around a fifth of these occur just once. The ten largest clones capture roughly a tenth of the sample. Via the germline V gene, CDR1 is SGHTA and CDR2 FQGNSA. The junction shows trimming of 3 bases on V and 3 bases on J, plus 12 bases between the germline ends. Taken from cysteine to phenylalanine, the CDR3 has 15 residues. Just the 45-base CDR3 DNA is kept, in frame starting at base 1. Of note for this clonotype: Its binding antigen is unknown. Per-base quality was not reported, and no clone a single base away is much larger than it.

This clonotype was sampled from a man aged 45 to 75 who received an inactivated influenza vaccine. Donor details come from another sample of the same person, matched by shared clones. Sequencing used PBMCs from blood, obtained about 20 months after vaccination. The V gene is TRBV7-2 and the J gene is TRBJ1-3; a weak D assignment points to TRBD1 (5 bases agree). The DNA sequence is as follows: TGTGCCAGCAGCTTTCAGGGTGGCGATGGAAACACCATATATTTT. It translates to CASSFQGGDGNTIYF.